This T cell receptor (beta chain) was sequenced in a study of multiple sclerosis patients with progressive multifocal leukoencephalopathy. This CDR3 is built from 13 residues. Per germline, CDR1 PRHDT and CDR2 FYEKMQ (reference sequence). Trimming stripped 0 bases from V and 5 bases from J, with 7 bases between. Regarding time point: time of PML onset. Natalizumab-treated patients developed PML between about 16 and 60 months into natalizumab therapy. The survey-level immunoSEQ assay was used. Data came from immunoSEQ multiplex PCR; TCRdb stores just in-frame clones and leaves some out. The data hold fewer than 40,000 clones, with 80% to 90% observed a single time.

Sequencing used PBMCs, obtained from a patient treated with natalizumab. The V call is TRBV13, the J call TRBJ1-1; unclear D gene. The TCR was taken from a woman in her 40s with progressive multifocal leukoencephalopathy. The CDR3 is CASSLGQRTEAFF. CDR3 coding DNA: TGTGCCAGCAGCTTAGGCCAGAGGACTGAAGCTTTCTTT.